A selection of T cell receptor beta chains follows, all from one sample in a study of T cells in Graves' hyperthyroidism and ophthalmopathy. TCRdb reanalysed the multiplex PCR reads using MiXCR and keeps one entry per CDR3 protein. The sample has 500,000 to 550,000 distinct CDR3 sequences, roughly 20% seen once. Sequenced material: blood. These receptors were taken from a man younger than 35 with Graves' hyperthyroidism. The CDR3 runs from the conserved cysteine through the conserved F or W. A D gene is named only where the DNA matches it firmly. Clone size is not always given. Where it is, it says once, few, many or a class for expanded clones.

D gene: TRBD1
V gene: TRBV28
clone size: many
J gene: TRBJ2-7
CDR3 DNA: TGTGCCAGCAGCACCGACAGGGATCGCTACGAGCAGTACTTC
CDR3 protein: CASSTDRDRYEQYF

D gene: TRBD2
V gene: TRBV6-2/TRBV6-3
clone size: NA
J gene: TRBJ2-7
CDR3 DNA: TGTGCCAGCAGTTACAACCCTAGCGGGAGCTACGAGCAGTACTTC
CDR3 protein: CASSYNPSGSYEQYF

D gene: NA
V gene: TRBV6-1
clone size: many
J gene: TRBJ1-2
CDR3 DNA: TGTGCCAGCAGTGAGGACGCGGGAGGCTATGGCTACACCTTC
CDR3 protein: CASSEDAGGYGYTF

D gene: NA
V gene: TRBV30
clone size: many
J gene: TRBJ1-2
CDR3 DNA: TGTGCCTGGAGTGTGGGAGTGGCAGGCTACACCTTC
CDR3 protein: CAWSVGVAGYTF

D gene: NA
V gene: TRBV19
clone size: few
J gene: TRBJ2-4
CDR3 DNA: TGTGCCACTAGGGAAGGGGTCAAAAACATTCAGTACTTC
CDR3 protein: CATREGVKNIQYF

D gene: TRBD1
V gene: TRBV6-1
clone size: NA
J gene: TRBJ1-5
CDR3 DNA: TGTGCCATAGGACAGGGGAACTATCAGCCCCAGCATTTT
CDR3 protein: CAIGQGNYQPQHF

D gene: NA
V gene: TRBV18
clone size: few
J gene: TRBJ1-3
CDR3 DNA: TGTGCCAGCTCACCACCGGAAGGACGAAGCTCTGGAAACACCATATATTTT
CDR3 protein: CASSPPEGRSSGNTIYF

D gene: TRBD1
V gene: TRBV30
clone size: NA
J gene: TRBJ2-7
CDR3 DNA: TGTGCCTGGAGTGGGGACAGGCAAGGCTACGAGCAGTACTTC
CDR3 protein: CAWSGDRQGYEQYF

D gene: TRBD1
V gene: TRBV3-1
clone size: many
J gene: TRBJ2-7
CDR3 DNA: TGTGCCAGCAGCCGCGGAGGACAGGGGGGGCACGAGCAGTACTTC
CDR3 protein: CASSRGGQGGHEQYF

D gene: NA
V gene: TRBV6-5
clone size: many
J gene: TRBJ2-6
CDR3 DNA: TGTGCCAGCTGGAGTGGGGCCAACGTCCTGACTTTC
CDR3 protein: CASWSGANVLTF

D gene: NA
V gene: TRBV12-3/TRBV12-4
clone size: many
J gene: TRBJ1-5
CDR3 DNA: TGTGCCAGCAGTTTACAGGTTGGTCAGCCCCAGCATTTT
CDR3 protein: CASSLQVGQPQHF

D gene: NA
V gene: TRBV27
clone size: NA
J gene: TRBJ1-1
CDR3 DNA: TGTGCCAGCAGAACCTGGGCAGGGGCGGACACTGAAGCTTTCTTT
CDR3 protein: CASRTWAGADTEAFF

D gene: TRBD1
V gene: TRBV27
clone size: many
J gene: TRBJ2-7
CDR3 DNA: TGTGCCAGCAGTTTACTTGGCAGGGGGTACGAGCAGTACTTC
CDR3 protein: CASSLLGRGYEQYF

D gene: NA
V gene: TRBV6-5
clone size: NA
J gene: TRBJ1-2
CDR3 DNA: TGTGCCAGCAGTTACTCGATTGACAGTAACTATGGCTACACCTTC
CDR3 protein: CASSYSIDSNYGYTF

D gene: TRBD1
V gene: TRBV6-1
clone size: NA
J gene: TRBJ1-2
CDR3 DNA: TGTGCCAGTAGACGCGGGGACAGCAGCTATGGCTACACCTTC
CDR3 protein: CASRRGDSSYGYTF

D gene: NA
V gene: TRBV20-1
clone size: many
J gene: TRBJ2-5
CDR3 DNA: TGCAGTGCTAGAGTTTCACAAGAGACCCAGTACTTC
CDR3 protein: CSARVSQETQYF

D gene: NA
V gene: TRBV12-3/TRBV12-4
clone size: many
J gene: TRBJ1-5
CDR3 DNA: TGTGCCAGCAGTTTCAGGGTTCAGCCCCAGCATTTT
CDR3 protein: CASSFRVQPQHF

D gene: TRBD1
V gene: TRBV12-3/TRBV12-4
clone size: once
J gene: TRBJ2-7
CDR3 DNA: TGTGCCAGCAGTTTGCGAGGGGGCGGTCGCGACGAGCAGTACTTC
CDR3 protein: CASSLRGGGRDEQYF

D gene: NA
V gene: TRBV6-1
clone size: many
J gene: TRBJ2-2
CDR3 DNA: TGTGCCGCCGCCGCCCCTGGCACCGGGGAGCTGTTTTTT
CDR3 protein: CAAAAPGTGELFF

D gene: TRBD1
V gene: TRBV11-2
clone size: many
J gene: TRBJ1-1
CDR3 DNA: TGTGCCAGCAGCGCTGGACAGGGGGTGATGAACACTGAAGCTTTCTTT
CDR3 protein: CASSAGQGVMNTEAFF

D gene: NA
V gene: TRBV29-1
clone size: NA
J gene: TRBJ1-5
CDR3 DNA: TGCAGCGTTGAGGCAGGAGGGGGACAGCCCCAGCATTTT
CDR3 protein: CSVEAGGGQPQHF

D gene: TRBD1
V gene: TRBV27
clone size: many
J gene: TRBJ1-2
CDR3 DNA: TGTGCCAGCAGTTCAACGACAGGGATGAATGGCTACACCTTC
CDR3 protein: CASSSTTGMNGYTF

D gene: NA
V gene: TRBV10-3
clone size: many
J gene: TRBJ1-2
CDR3 DNA: TGTGCCATCAGTGAGTCGATCAGCCACTCCTGGGGCTACACCTTC
CDR3 protein: CAISESISHSWGYTF

D gene: NA
V gene: TRBV28
clone size: many
J gene: TRBJ2-7
CDR3 DNA: TGTGCCAGCAGCCCCGGGAGACTAACCTACGAGCAGTACTTC
CDR3 protein: CASSPGRLTYEQYF

D gene: TRBD1
V gene: TRBV28
clone size: many
J gene: TRBJ1-5
CDR3 DNA: TGTGCCAGCAGTCAACAGCAGGGGGCAAGCCAGCCCCAGCATTTT
CDR3 protein: CASSQQQGASQPQHF

D gene: NA
V gene: TRBV2
clone size: many
J gene: TRBJ1-5
CDR3 DNA: TGTGCCAGCCATACTGATAGCAATCAGCCCCAGCATTTT
CDR3 protein: CASHTDSNQPQHF

D gene: NA
V gene: TRBV6-1
clone size: many
J gene: TRBJ2-7
CDR3 DNA: TGTGCCAGCAGTGTTGAGAAGTCCTACGAGCAGTACTTC
CDR3 protein: CASSVEKSYEQYF

D gene: NA
V gene: TRBV20-1
clone size: many
J gene: TRBJ1-1
CDR3 DNA: TGCAGTGCTAGTAGTAGGTACAAGAACACTGAAGCTTTCTTT
CDR3 protein: CSASSRYKNTEAFF

D gene: NA
V gene: TRBV27
clone size: many
J gene: TRBJ2-7
CDR3 DNA: TGTGCCAGCAGTCCTCTGTCCCCTTTTGGACTGGGGCAGTACTTC
CDR3 protein: CASSPLSPFGLGQYF

D gene: TRBD1
V gene: TRBV12-3/TRBV12-4
clone size: many
J gene: TRBJ1-5
CDR3 DNA: TGTGCCAGCAGTTTACAACGGATGCAGGGGGCCAGCAATCAGCCCCAGCATTTT
CDR3 protein: CASSLQRMQGASNQPQHF

D gene: NA
V gene: TRBV28
clone size: few
J gene: TRBJ2-4
CDR3 DNA: TGTGCCAGCAGTCTCTCTGGGGGGGCCAAAAACATTCAGTACTTC
CDR3 protein: CASSLSGGAKNIQYF

D gene: TRBD1
V gene: TRBV29-1
clone size: NA
J gene: TRBJ2-7
CDR3 DNA: TGCAGCGCTGGGGACAGTGCTATAACCGAGCAGTACTTC
CDR3 protein: CSAGDSAITEQYF

D gene: TRBD1
V gene: TRBV28
clone size: NA
J gene: TRBJ2-7
CDR3 DNA: TGTGCCAGCAGTTCCGGGACAGGGAGGGAGTACTTC
CDR3 protein: CASSSGTGREYF

D gene: TRBD1
V gene: TRBV29-1
clone size: few
J gene: TRBJ2-7
CDR3 DNA: TGCAGCGCCCCCCGACAGGGGTTCGACGAGCAGTACTTC
CDR3 protein: CSAPRQGFDEQYF

D gene: NA
V gene: TRBV30
clone size: many
J gene: TRBJ1-2
CDR3 DNA: TGTGCCTGGAGTGTGGCCCGGGGCTTTGGAGGCTACACCTTC
CDR3 protein: CAWSVARGFGGYTF

D gene: NA
V gene: TRBV20-1
clone size: many
J gene: TRBJ2-7
CDR3 DNA: TGCAGTGCTAGATCCTCCTCTGAGGGCGCCTACGAGCAGTACTTC
CDR3 protein: CSARSSSEGAYEQYF

D gene: NA
V gene: TRBV24-1
clone size: NA
J gene: TRBJ2-5
CDR3 DNA: TGTGCCACCAGTGATTTTGCGACAGGCGACCGGGAGACCCAGTACTTC
CDR3 protein: CATSDFATGDRETQYF

D gene: NA
V gene: TRBV18
clone size: many
J gene: TRBJ2-5
CDR3 DNA: TGTGCCAGCTCACCCCCCGGACTGGCGGAAGAGACCCAGTACTTC
CDR3 protein: CASSPPGLAEETQYF

D gene: TRBD1
V gene: TRBV28
clone size: many
J gene: TRBJ2-7
CDR3 DNA: TGTGCCAGCAGTTTACTAACGACAGGGGGTAACGAGCAGTACTTC
CDR3 protein: CASSLLTTGGNEQYF

D gene: TRBD2
V gene: TRBV20-1
clone size: many
J gene: TRBJ2-7
CDR3 DNA: TGCAGTGCCCTCGGACTAGCGGGGTACGAGCAGTACTTC
CDR3 protein: CSALGLAGYEQYF

D gene: NA
V gene: TRBV6-2/TRBV6-3
clone size: NA
J gene: TRBJ1-3
CDR3 DNA: TGTGCCAGCAGTCCCACCGGGACGGGATCTTCCGCAGGAAACACCATATATTTT
CDR3 protein: CASSPTGTGSSAGNTIYF

D gene: TRBD2
V gene: TRBV30
clone size: few
J gene: TRBJ2-4
CDR3 DNA: TGTGCCTGGAGTGTGGGCGGGGGAACCCCTAACATTCAGTACTTC
CDR3 protein: CAWSVGGGTPNIQYF

D gene: TRBD1
V gene: TRBV27
clone size: many
J gene: TRBJ2-7
CDR3 DNA: TGTGCCAGCAGTTTTGTGGGACAGGGGGTCTACGAGCAGTACTTC
CDR3 protein: CASSFVGQGVYEQYF

D gene: NA
V gene: TRBV11-2
clone size: many
J gene: TRBJ1-5
CDR3 DNA: TGTGCCAGCAGCCTAGGGGGGCGCTTAGATCAGCCCCAGCATTTT
CDR3 protein: CASSLGGRLDQPQHF

D gene: NA
V gene: TRBV27
clone size: many
J gene: TRBJ1-2
CDR3 DNA: TGTGCCAGCAGTTTATCAAGGGGGTCCCACTATGGCTACACCTTC
CDR3 protein: CASSLSRGSHYGYTF

D gene: NA
V gene: TRBV28
clone size: many
J gene: TRBJ1-1
CDR3 DNA: TGTGCCAGCAGTTTCCTCTTACAGGATTCCACTGAAGCTTTCTTT
CDR3 protein: CASSFLLQDSTEAFF